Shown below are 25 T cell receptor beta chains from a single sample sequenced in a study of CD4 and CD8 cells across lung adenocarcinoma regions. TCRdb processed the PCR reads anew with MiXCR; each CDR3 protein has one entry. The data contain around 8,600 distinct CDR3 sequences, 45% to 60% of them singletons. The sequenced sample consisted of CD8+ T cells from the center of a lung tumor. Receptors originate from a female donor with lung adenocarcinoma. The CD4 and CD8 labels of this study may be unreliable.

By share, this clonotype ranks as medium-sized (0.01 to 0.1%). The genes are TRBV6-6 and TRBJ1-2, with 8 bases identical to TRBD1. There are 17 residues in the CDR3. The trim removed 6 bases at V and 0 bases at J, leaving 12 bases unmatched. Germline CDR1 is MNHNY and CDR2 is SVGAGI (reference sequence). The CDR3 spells CASRARDRHNTNYGYTF. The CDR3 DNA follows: TGTGCCAGCAGGGCCCGGGACAGGCATAATACTAACTATGGCTACACCTTC.

CDR3 bases: TGTGCCAGTAGTATTCTTACGGAAGGAGACTATGGCTACACCTTC. The encoded protein is CASSILTEGDYGYTF. The rearrangement uses TRBV19 and TRBJ1-2; D gene unclear. This CDR3 contains 15 residues. Germline CDR1 reads LNHDA; CDR2 reads SQIVND (reference sequence). Trimming left V 3 bases short and J 3 bases short, with 14 bases between.

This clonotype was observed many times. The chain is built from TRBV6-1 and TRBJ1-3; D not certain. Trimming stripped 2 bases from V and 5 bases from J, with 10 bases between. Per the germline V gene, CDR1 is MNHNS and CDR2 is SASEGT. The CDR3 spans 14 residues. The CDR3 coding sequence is TGTGCCAGCAGTGAAAGTGACACAAGAAACACCATATATTTT. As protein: CASSESDTRNTIYF.

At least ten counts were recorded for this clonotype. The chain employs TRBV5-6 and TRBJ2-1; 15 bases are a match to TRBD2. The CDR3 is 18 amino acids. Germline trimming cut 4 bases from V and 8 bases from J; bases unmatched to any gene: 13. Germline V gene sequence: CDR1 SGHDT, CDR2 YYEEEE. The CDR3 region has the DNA TGTGCCAGCAGCGACTCAGGGAGGGGACTAGCGGGGGGCCATGAGCAGTTCTTC. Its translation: CASSDSGRGLAGGHEQFF. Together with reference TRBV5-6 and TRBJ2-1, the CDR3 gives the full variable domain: DAGVTQSPTHLIKTRGQQVTLRCSPKSGHDTVSWYQQALGQGPQFIFQYYEEEERQRGNFPDRFSGHQFPNYSSELNVNALLLGDSALYLCASSDSGRGLAGGHEQFFGPGTRLTVL.

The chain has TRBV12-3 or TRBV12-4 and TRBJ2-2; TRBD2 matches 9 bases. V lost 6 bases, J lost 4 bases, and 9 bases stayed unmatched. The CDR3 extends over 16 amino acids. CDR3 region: CASRKAGGVSTGELFF. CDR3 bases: TGTGCCAGCAGAAAAGCGGGGGGAGTGAGCACCGGGGAGCTGTTTTTT.

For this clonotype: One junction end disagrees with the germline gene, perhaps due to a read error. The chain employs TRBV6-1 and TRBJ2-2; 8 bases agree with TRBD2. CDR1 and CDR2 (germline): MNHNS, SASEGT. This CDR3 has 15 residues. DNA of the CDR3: TGTGCCAGCAGTGATAAGCGGGGGAGCACAGGGAAGCTGTATTTT. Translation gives CASSDKRGSTGKLYF.

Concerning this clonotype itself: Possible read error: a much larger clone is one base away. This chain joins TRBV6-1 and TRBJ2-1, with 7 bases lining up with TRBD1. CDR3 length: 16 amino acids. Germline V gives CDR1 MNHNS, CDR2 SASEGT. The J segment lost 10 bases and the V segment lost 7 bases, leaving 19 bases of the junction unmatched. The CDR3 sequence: CASTLMTGLGVYEQFF. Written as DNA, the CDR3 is TGTGCCAGCACTCTAATGACAGGGTTGGGGGTCTACGAGCAGTTCTTC.

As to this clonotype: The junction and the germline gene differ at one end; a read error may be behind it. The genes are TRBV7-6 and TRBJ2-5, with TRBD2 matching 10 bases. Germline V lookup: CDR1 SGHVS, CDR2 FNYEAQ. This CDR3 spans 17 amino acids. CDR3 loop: CASSGAGGPPMGETQYF. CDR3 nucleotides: TGTGCCAGCAGCGGAGCGGGGGGGCCGCCGATGGGAGAGACGCAGTACTTC.

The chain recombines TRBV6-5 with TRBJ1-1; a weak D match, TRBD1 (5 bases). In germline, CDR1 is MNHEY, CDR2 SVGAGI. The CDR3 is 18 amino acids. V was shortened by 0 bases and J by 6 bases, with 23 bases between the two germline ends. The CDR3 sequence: CASSYSPSRVAPGAEAFF. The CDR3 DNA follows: TGTGCCAGCAGTTACTCGCCGAGCAGGGTGGCGCCTGGGGCTGAAGCTTTCTTT.

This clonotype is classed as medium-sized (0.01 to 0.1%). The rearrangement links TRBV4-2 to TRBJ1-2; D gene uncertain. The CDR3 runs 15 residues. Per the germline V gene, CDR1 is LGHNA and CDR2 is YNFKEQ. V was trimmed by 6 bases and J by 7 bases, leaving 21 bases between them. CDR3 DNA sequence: TGTGCCAGCAGTCCCAGTGGTCCCGGGCGGGGTGGCTACACCTTC. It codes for CASSPSGPGRGGYTF.

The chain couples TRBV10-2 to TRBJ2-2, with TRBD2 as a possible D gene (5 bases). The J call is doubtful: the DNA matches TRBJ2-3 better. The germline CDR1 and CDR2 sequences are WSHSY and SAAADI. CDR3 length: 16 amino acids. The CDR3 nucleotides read TGCGCCAGCAGTGGATGGATATCGCCGAACACCGGGGCGCAGTATTTT. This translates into CASSGWISPNTGAQYF.

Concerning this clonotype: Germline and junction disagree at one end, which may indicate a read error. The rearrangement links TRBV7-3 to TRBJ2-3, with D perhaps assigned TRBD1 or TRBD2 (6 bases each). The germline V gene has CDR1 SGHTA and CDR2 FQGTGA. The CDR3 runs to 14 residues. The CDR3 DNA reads TGTGCGGGGATCGGGGGCAGGGGCACAGATACCCAGTATTTC. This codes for CAGIGGRGTDTQYF. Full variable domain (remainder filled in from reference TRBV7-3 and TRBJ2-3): GAGVSQTPSNKVTEKGKYVELRCDPISGHTALYWYRQSLGQGPEFLIYFQGTGAADDSGLPNDRFFAVRPEGSVSTLKIQRTERGDSAVYLCAGIGGRGTDTQYFGPGTRLTVL.

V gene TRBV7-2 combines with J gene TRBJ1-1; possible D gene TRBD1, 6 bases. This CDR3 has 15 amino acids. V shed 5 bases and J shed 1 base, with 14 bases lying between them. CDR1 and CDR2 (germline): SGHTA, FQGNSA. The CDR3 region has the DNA TGTGCCAGCAGCCCGCGGACAGCAGGGAACACTGAAGCTTTCTTT. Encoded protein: CASSPRTAGNTEAFF.

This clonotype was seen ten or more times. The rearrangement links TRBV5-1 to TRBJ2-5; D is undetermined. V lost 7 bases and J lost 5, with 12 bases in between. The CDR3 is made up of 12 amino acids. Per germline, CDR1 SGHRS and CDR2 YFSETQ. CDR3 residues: CASGTNGETQYF. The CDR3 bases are TGCGCCAGCGGCACGAACGGGGAGACCCAGTACTTC.

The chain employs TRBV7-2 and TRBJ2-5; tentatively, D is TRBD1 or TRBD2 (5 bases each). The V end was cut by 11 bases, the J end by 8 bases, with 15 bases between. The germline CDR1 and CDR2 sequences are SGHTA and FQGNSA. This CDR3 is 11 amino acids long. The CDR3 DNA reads TGTGCCGGCCGAGCCGGGGACACCCAGTACTTC. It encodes CAGRAGDTQYF.

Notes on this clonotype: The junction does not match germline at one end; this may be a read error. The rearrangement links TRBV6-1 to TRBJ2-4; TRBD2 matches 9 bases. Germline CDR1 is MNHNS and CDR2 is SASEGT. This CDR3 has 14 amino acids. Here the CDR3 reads CASIRGLAQDTQYF. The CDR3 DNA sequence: TGTGCGAGCATCCGGGGACTAGCCCAAGACACTCAGTACTTC.

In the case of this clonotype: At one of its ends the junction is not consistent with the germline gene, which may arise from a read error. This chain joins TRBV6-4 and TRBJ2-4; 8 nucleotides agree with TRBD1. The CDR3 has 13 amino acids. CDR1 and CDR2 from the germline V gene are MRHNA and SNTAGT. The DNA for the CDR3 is TGCGTCAGGGGGCTGTGGGCCAAAGACATTCAGTACTTT. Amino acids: CVRGLWAKDIQYF.

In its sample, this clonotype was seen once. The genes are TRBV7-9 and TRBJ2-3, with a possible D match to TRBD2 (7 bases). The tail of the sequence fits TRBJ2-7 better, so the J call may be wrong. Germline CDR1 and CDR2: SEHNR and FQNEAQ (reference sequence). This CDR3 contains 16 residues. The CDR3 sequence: CASGGGGGRSPDTQYF. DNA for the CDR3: TGTGCCAGCGGGGGCGGCGGGGGCCGTAGCCCAGATACGCAGTACTTC.

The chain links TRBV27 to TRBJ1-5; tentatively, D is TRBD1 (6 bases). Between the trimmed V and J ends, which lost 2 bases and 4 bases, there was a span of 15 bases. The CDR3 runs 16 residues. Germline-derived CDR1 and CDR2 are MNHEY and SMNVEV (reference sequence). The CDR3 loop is CASSLQPGAGNQPQHF. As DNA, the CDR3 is TGTGCCAGCAGTTTACAGCCGGGGGCGGGGAATCAGCCCCAGCATTTT.

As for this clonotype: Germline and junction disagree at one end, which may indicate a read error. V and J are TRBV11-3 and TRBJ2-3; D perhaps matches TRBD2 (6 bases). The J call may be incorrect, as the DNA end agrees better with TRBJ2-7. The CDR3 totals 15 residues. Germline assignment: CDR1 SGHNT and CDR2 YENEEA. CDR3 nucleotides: TGTGCCAGGAGCTTAGGGGTAGCGGACACAGAGACGCAGTACTTC. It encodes CARSLGVADTETQYF.

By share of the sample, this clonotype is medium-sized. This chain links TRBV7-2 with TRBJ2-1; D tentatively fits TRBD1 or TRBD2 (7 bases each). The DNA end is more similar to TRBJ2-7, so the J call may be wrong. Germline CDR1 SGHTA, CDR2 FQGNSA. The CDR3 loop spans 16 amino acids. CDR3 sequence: CASSSAGGRVTNEQYF. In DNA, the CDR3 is TGTGCCAGCAGCTCCGCAGGGGGGAGGGTTACAAATGAGCAGTACTTC.

The CDR3 bases are TGTGCCACTGCTGGGGGCCGCAGCACAGAGACCCAGTACTTC. Protein product: CATAGGRSTETQYF. The gene calls are TRBV7-2 and TRBJ2-5; TRBD1 is a possible D gene (6 bases). The germline V gene has CDR1 SGHTA and CDR2 FQGNSA. V was trimmed by 10 bases and J by 4 bases, leaving 19 bases between them. The CDR3 sequence is 14 residues long. Full variable domain (remainder filled in from reference TRBV7-2 and TRBJ2-5): GAGVSQSPSNKVTEKGKDVELRCDPISGHTALYWYRQSLGQGLEFLIYFQGNSAPDKSGLPSDRFSAERTGGSVSTLTIQRTQQEDSAVYLCATAGGRSTETQYFGPGTRLLVL.

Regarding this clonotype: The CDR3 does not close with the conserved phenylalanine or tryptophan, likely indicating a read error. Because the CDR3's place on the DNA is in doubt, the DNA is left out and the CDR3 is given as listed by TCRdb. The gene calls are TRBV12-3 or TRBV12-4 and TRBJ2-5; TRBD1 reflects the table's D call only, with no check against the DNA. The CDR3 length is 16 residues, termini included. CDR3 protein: CASRHGMGAEAETQYS.

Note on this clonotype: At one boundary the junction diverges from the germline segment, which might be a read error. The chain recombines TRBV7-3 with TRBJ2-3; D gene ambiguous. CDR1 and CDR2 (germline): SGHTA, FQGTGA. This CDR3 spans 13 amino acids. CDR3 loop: CASSFSRPDTQYF. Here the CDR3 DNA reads TGTGCCAGCAGTTTCTCCCGCCCAGATACGCAGTACTTT.

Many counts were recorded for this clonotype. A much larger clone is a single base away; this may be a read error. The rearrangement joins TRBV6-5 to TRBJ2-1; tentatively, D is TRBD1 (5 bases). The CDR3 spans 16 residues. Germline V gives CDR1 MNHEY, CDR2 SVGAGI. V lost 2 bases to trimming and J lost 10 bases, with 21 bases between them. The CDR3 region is CASSYGLTEVWYEQFF. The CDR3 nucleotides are TGTGCCAGCAGTTACGGGTTGACAGAAGTCTGGTACGAGCAGTTCTTC.